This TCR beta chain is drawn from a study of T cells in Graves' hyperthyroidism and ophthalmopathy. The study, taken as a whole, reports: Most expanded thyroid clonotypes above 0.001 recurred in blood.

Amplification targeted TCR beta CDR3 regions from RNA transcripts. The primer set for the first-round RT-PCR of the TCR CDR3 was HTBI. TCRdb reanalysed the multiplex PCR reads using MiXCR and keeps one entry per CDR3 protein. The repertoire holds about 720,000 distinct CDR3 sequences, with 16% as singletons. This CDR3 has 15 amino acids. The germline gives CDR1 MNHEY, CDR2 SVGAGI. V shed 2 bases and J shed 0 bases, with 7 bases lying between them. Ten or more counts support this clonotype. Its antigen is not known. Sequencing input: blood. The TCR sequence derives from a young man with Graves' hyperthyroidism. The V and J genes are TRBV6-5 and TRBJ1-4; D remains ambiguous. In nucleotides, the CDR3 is TGTGCCAGCAGTTACGGGTCAGCAACTAATGAAAAACTGTTTTTT. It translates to CASSYGSATNEKLFF.